The 9 T cell receptor beta chains given below trace back to one sample, sequenced in a study of blood T cell repertoires in COVID-19. The assay was immunoSEQ multiplex PCR, and TCRdb's table has in-frame clones only and misses some. This table has 220,000 or so clones, roughly 80% appearing once. The source material was peripheral blood. The receptors originated from a woman aged 70-85 years with acute or convalescent COVID-19.

This chain uses TRBV27 with TRBJ2-1, with a possible D match to TRBD1 (5 bases). V lost 6 bases and J 1 base, leaving 16 bases between the germline ends. Germline V gene lookup returns CDR1 MNHEY and CDR2 SMNVEV (reference sequence). CDR3 length: 16 amino acids. CDR3 DNA: TGTGCCAGCAGCCCTAGACAGCAGCTATCCTACAATGAGCAGTTCTTC. This encodes CASSPRQQLSYNEQFF.

The rearrangement joins TRBV5-1 to TRBJ2-5; D unclear. The V gene's germline CDR1 is SGHRS and CDR2 YFSETQ. V was clipped by 4 bases and J by 1 base, with 8 bases between them. The CDR3 extends over 13 amino acids. CDR3 coding DNA: TGCGCCAGCAGCCTGACATTCCAAGAGACCCAGTACTTC. The encoded protein is CASSLTFQETQYF.

CDR3 residues: CASGRESSNQPQHF. Written as DNA, the CDR3 is TGTGCCAGCGGCCGGGAGAGTAGTAATCAGCCCCAGCATTTT. This chain uses TRBV2 with TRBJ1-5; D unclear. Per germline, CDR1 SNHLY and CDR2 FYNNEI. V was pared by 8 bases and J by 4 bases, with 15 bases between. The CDR3 has 14 amino acids.

The chain uses TRBV7-3 and TRBJ2-2; tentative D call: TRBD2 (5 bases). The CDR3 has 15 amino acids. Trimming stripped 2 bases from V and 8 bases from J, with 15 bases between. Germline V lookup: CDR1 SGHTA, CDR2 FQGTGA. The CDR3 region has the DNA TGTGCCAGCAGCTTATTTGCTGGACTTGCGGGGGAGCTGTTTTTT. Encoded protein: CASSLFAGLAGELFF.

This clone was found once. The chain links TRBV28 to TRBJ2-6, with 7 bases aligning to TRBD1. Trimming cost V 6 bases and J 4 bases; bases outside gene matches: 6. The CDR3 extends over 15 amino acids. Germline values: CDR1 MDHEN, CDR2 SYDVKM. CDR3 sequence (DNA): TGTGCCAGCAGAGAGACAGGGTACGGGGCCAACGTCCTGACTTTC. Protein product: CASRETGYGANVLTF.

This clone appeared once. V and J are TRBV6-5 and TRBJ1-3; D gene uncertain. V lost 6 bases to trimming and J lost 4 bases, with 10 bases between them. The CDR3 spans 13 residues. Looked up from germline, CDR1 is MNHEY and CDR2 is SVGAGI. In DNA, the CDR3 is TGTGCCAGCAGAGACACCACAGGAAACACCATATATTTT. Its translation is CASRDTTGNTIYF.

In this sample, this clone turned up once. The J gene is TRBJ2-3, the V gene TRBV16; 11 nucleotides align to TRBD2. The trim removed 2 bases at V and 4 bases at J, leaving 8 bases unmatched. The CDR3 extends over 17 amino acids. Germline V gives CDR1 KGHSY, CDR2 FQNENV. This CDR3 reads CASSQLLAGEGADTQYF. The CDR3 DNA sequence: TGTGCCAGCAGCCAACTACTAGCGGGAGAAGGGGCAGATACGCAGTATTTT. Drawing the rest from reference TRBV16 and TRBJ2-3, the complete variable domain is GEEVAQTPKHLVRGEGQKAKLYCAPIKGHSYVFWYQQVLKNEFKFLISFQNENVFDETGMPKERFSAKCLPNSPCSLEIQATKLEDSAVYFCASSQLLAGEGADTQYFGPGTRLTVL.

In its sample, this clone was seen a few times. This chain joins TRBV4-1 and TRBJ1-1, with 12 bases matching TRBD1. Germline V CDR1 and CDR2: MGHRA, YSYEKL. Germline trimming cut 3 bases from V and 0 bases from J; bases unmatched to any gene: 2. The CDR3 sequence is 16 residues long. The CDR3 protein is CASSQGQGALNTEAFF. CDR3 nucleotides: TGCGCCAGCAGCCAGGGACAGGGGGCCTTGAACACTGAAGCTTTCTTT.

This clone was detected many times. The chain uses TRBV3-1 (or the pseudogene TRBV3-2) and TRBJ1-1, with D possibly TRBD1 on 6 matching bases. There are 16 residues in the CDR3. Looked up from germline, CDR1 is LGHDT and CDR2 is YNNKEL (reference sequence). Trimming took off 1 base at V and 1 base at J, with 13 bases between the two ends. The CDR3 region has the DNA TGTGCCAGCAGCCAAGTGTTGACAGGCGGGAACACTGAAGCTTTCTTT. It codes for CASSQVLTGGNTEAFF.